This T cell receptor (beta chain) stems from a study of T cells in Graves' hyperthyroidism and ophthalmopathy. Amplification of TCR beta CDR3 regions used RNA as the template. The TCR CDR3 first-round RT-PCR relied on the HTBI primer set. Each CDR3 protein is one row after TCRdb ran MiXCR on the multiplex PCR reads. This repertoire shows 190,000 or so distinct CDR3 sequences, approximately 16% found once; its top ten account for about two fifths. Graves' hyperthyroidism is called stable when ophthalmopathy does not progress within 18 months. The receptor comes from a middle-aged man with Graves' hyperthyroidism. Sequenced sample: blood.

The CDR3 nucleotides are TGTGCCAGCAGTTACTCGCGCGACAGGGGAGGGAACATTCAGTACTTC. Amino acid sequence: CASSYSRDRGGNIQYF. The chain has TRBV6-6 and TRBJ2-4; D is possibly TRBD1 (8 bases). CDR3 size: 16 residues. Germline CDR1 reads MNHNY; CDR2 reads SVGAGI (reference sequence). V was clipped by 0 bases and J by 7 bases, with 16 bases between them.